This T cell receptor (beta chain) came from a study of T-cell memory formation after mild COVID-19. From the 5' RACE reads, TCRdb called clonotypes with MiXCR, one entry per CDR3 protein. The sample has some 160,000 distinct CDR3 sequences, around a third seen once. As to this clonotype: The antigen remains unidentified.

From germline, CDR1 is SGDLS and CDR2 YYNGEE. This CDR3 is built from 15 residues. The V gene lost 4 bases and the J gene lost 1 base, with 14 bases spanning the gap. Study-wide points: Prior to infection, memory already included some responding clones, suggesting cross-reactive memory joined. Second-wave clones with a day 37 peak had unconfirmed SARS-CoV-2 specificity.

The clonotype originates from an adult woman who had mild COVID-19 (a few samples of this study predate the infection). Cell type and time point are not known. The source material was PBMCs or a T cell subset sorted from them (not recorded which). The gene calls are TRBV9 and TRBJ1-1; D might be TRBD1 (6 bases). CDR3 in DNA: TGTGCCAGCAGCCCGCCGACAGGAGAGAACACTGAAGCTTTCTTT. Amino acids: CASSPPTGENTEAFF.